These 25 T cell receptor beta chains were all obtained from the same sample, sequenced in a study of CXCR3-negative and CXCR3-positive naive CD8 T cells. Researchers prepared the TRB cDNA libraries using 5' RACE with UMI labels. TCRdb reanalyzed the 5' RACE reads and collapses them to one entry per CDR3 protein, without DNA. The sample data list 45,000 to 65,000 distinct CDR3 sequences. Sequenced sample: naive CXCR3- CD8+ T cells from blood. Described subset: CD45RO-CCR7+CD27+CD95- naive CD8+ T cells lacking CXCR3 (TNR3-). These receptors were obtained from a human donor in good health. Some clones in this sample may be carry-over from other donors' samples.

The rearrangement links TRBV13 to TRBJ2-7; the TCRdb call, TRBD1, lacks DNA for checking. Germline CDR1 and CDR2: PRHDT and FYEKMQ (reference sequence). This CDR3 contains 15 residues. The CDR3 sequence is CASSLGAGGSYEQYF.

The chain combines TRBV6-4 with TRBJ2-1; there is no DNA to check the TCRdb D call of TRBD1. Germline V gene sequence: CDR1 MRHNA, CDR2 SNTAGT. The CDR3 covers 14 residues. The CDR3: CASSDGGVYNEQFF.

The gene calls are TRBV29-1 and TRBJ1-2; TCRdb picks TRBD1, but there is no DNA to check that call. The CDR3 contains 12 residues. The germline V gene encodes CDR1 SQVTM and CDR2 ANQGSEA. CDR3 residues: CSALGQGVGYTF.

This clonotype is identified as medium-sized from frequency. V gene TRBV29-1 combines with J gene TRBJ2-1; TCRdb names TRBD1, which stays unverified in the absence of DNA. The CDR3 sequence is 15 residues long. Germline assignment: CDR1 SQVTM and CDR2 ANQGSEA. CDR3 loop: CSITVGTGLGKEQFF.

J is TRBJ1-6 and V is TRBV6-5; with no DNA, the TCRdb D assignment of TRBD1 cannot be verified. From germline, CDR1 is MNHEY and CDR2 SVGAGI. The CDR3 has 15 residues. The CDR3 here is CASSRTGSLNSPLHF.

The chain carries TRBV20-1 and TRBJ2-7; checking the TCRdb D call of TRBD1 is not possible without DNA. Germline V CDR1 and CDR2: DFQATT, SNEGSKA (reference sequence). CDR3 size: 16 residues. The CDR3 sequence is CSANPVTGTGDYEQYF.

This chain joins TRBV28 and TRBJ2-5. There are 15 residues in the CDR3. Germline CDR1 and CDR2: MDHEN and SYDVKM. The CDR3 region is CASTTPFDNQETQYF. The full variable domain, completed using reference TRBV28 and TRBJ2-5, is DVKVTQSSRYLVKRTGEKVFLECVQDMDHENMFWYRQDPGLGLRLIYFSYDVKMKEKGDIPEGYSVSREKKERFSLILESASTNQTSMYLCASTTPFDNQETQYFGPGTRLLVL.

The chain employs TRBV25-1 and TRBJ1-1. CDR1 is MGHDK, CDR2 SYGVNS, per germline. This CDR3 region has 11 residues. The CDR3 loop is CASTDRWDAFF.

This chain links TRBV29-1 with TRBJ2-7. Germline V gives CDR1 SQVTM, CDR2 ANQGSEA. The CDR3 contains 14 residues. The CDR3 sequence is CSVEDPGSSYEQYF.

The V gene is TRBV5-1, the J gene TRBJ1-1. The CDR3 runs 15 residues. In germline, CDR1 is SGHRS, CDR2 YFSETQ. The CDR3 loop reads CASSLGHLLNTEAFF.

The V and J genes are TRBV5-1 and TRBJ1-2; the TCRdb D gene call, TRBD1, has no DNA to confirm it. The CDR3 covers 15 residues. Per the germline V gene, CDR1 is SGHRS and CDR2 is YFSETQ. Here the CDR3 reads CASSLAGTQNYGYTF.

V gene TRBV29-1 combines with J gene TRBJ2-3; TCRdb picks TRBD2, but there is no DNA to check that call. Per germline, CDR1 SQVTM and CDR2 ANQGSEA. The CDR3 runs 14 residues. The CDR3 spells CSELVVGREDTQYF.

The gene calls are TRBV14 and TRBJ1-5; TCRdb picks TRBD1, but there is no DNA to check that call. The CDR3 sequence is 16 residues long. Germline V gives CDR1 SGHDN, CDR2 FVKESK. CDR3: CASSQLPGFSNQPQHF.

The J gene is TRBJ2-5, the V gene TRBV6-1; TCRdb selects TRBD2, and the lack of DNA leaves this call unchecked. Germline V CDR1 and CDR2: MNHNS, SASEGT. The CDR3 consists of 13 residues. The CDR3 protein is CASSVRAFGTQYF.

The CDR3: CASSLGTGGQPQHF. The V call is TRBV5-1, the J call TRBJ1-5; the D gene TCRdb calls, TRBD1, cannot be checked with no DNA. The germline CDR1 and CDR2 sequences are SGHRS and YFSETQ. This CDR3 comprises 14 residues.

V gene TRBV13 combines with J gene TRBJ2-5; TCRdb names TRBD2, which stays unverified in the absence of DNA. Germline V gene lookup returns CDR1 PRHDT and CDR2 FYEKMQ (reference sequence). The CDR3 is 14 residues long. The CDR3 sequence is CASSRWDYSETQYF. Using reference TRBV13 and TRBJ2-5 for the parts outside the CDR3, the full variable domain is AAGVIQSPRHLIKEKRETATLKCYPIPRHDTVYWYQQGPGQDPQFLISFYEKMQSDKGSIPDRFSAQQFSDYHSELNMSSLELGDSALYFCASSRWDYSETQYFGPGTRLLVL.

V usage is TRBV7-9 and J usage is TRBJ2-3; TCRdb selects TRBD1, and the lack of DNA leaves this call unchecked. Germline assignment: CDR1 SEHNR and CDR2 FQNEAQ (reference sequence). The CDR3 has 13 residues. CDR3 sequence reads: CASTPYGGDTQYF.

The chain uses TRBV29-1 and TRBJ2-7. Germline loops: CDR1 SQVTM, CDR2 ANQGSEA. The CDR3 length is 11 residues. The CDR3 loop is CSAIQAYEQYF.

The chain carries TRBV20-1 and TRBJ1-5; TCRdb picks TRBD1, but there is no DNA to check that call. The CDR3 consists of 16 residues. Germline assignment: CDR1 DFQATT and CDR2 SNEGSKA (reference sequence). The CDR3 region is CSARVVGVYSNQPQHF.

V is TRBV11-2 and J is TRBJ1-4; there is no DNA to check the TCRdb D call of TRBD1. Looked up from germline, CDR1 is SGHAT and CDR2 is FQNNGV. There are 14 residues in the CDR3. CDR3 amino acids: CASSLGVGTGKLFF.

The gene calls are TRBV30 and TRBJ2-7; the TCRdb D gene call, TRBD2, has no DNA to confirm it. Germline V CDR1 and CDR2: GTSNPN, SVGIG (reference sequence). The CDR3 has 15 amino acids. The CDR3 sequence is CAWSVSSGGFYEQYF.

The V and J genes are TRBV3-1 and TRBJ1-2; TCRdb lists TRBD1, though no DNA is available to test this call. The CDR3 contains 16 residues. The V gene's germline CDR1 is LGHDT and CDR2 YNNKEL (reference sequence). CDR3 region: CASSQDRRQVSYGYTF.

The genes are TRBV12-3 or TRBV12-4 and TRBJ2-2; TCRdb gives TRBD1 as the D gene, but with no DNA this cannot be confirmed. This CDR3 has 19 amino acids. This chain's CDR3 is CASSLGRDRDRGDTGELFF.

The V call is TRBV6-2 or TRBV6-3, the J call TRBJ2-1. CDR1 MNHEY and CDR2 SVGEGT come from the germline V gene. The CDR3 loop spans 14 amino acids. The CDR3 reads CASSYYGPDNEQFF.

The gene calls are TRBV5-1 and TRBJ2-5. The CDR3 has 13 amino acids. The germline V gene has CDR1 SGHRS and CDR2 YFSETQ. This CDR3 reads CASSSGQEETQYF.